These T cell receptor delta chains were read from a single sample in a study of delta chains in infants with herpesvirus infections. TCRdb re-called clones from the RT-PCR reads using CATT. This repertoire shows about 840 delta-chain clones, more than 30% found once; its top ten account for 24%. The source was peripheral blood, collected at time point 2 of longitudinal follow-up. Receptor source: a human donor who was a Ugandan infant, either HIV-exposed or HIV-unexposed (not recorded which). CDR3s include the opening cysteine and the closing phenylalanine or tryptophan. The D gene is left open where the match is weak. Clone size, where shown, is once, few, many, or a class for clones that have expanded.

CDR3nt	CDR3aa	j_gene	len	d_gene	abundance	v_gene
TGTGCTGTGGAGGCCGGCTGGGGCCTCTTACCCGATAAACTCATCTTT	CAVEAGWGLLPDKLIF	TRDJ1	16	-	medium-sized	TRAV36/DV7
TGTGCTCTTGGGGTAAGATGGGTCCCGTACACCGATAAACTCATCTTT	CALGVRWVPYTDKLIF	TRDJ1	16	-	large	TRDV1
TGTGCCTGTGACACCGTACTGGGGGATACCTGGGACACCCGACAGATGTTTTTC	CACDTVLGDTWDTRQMFF	TRDJ3	18	TRDD3	large	TRDV2
TGTGCCTGTGAAGGTTTGGGCTCCTCGGGCGCCTACCTCTACACCGATAAACTCATCTTT	CACEGLGSSGAYLYTDKLIF	TRDJ1	20	-	-	TRDV2
TGTGCTCTTGGGGGCCCTGCCTTGAGAGTACCCTTACTGGGGGATACGAACACCGATAAACTCATCTTT	CALGGPALRVPLLGDTNTDKLIF	TRDJ1	23	TRDD3	large	TRDV1
TGTGCTCTTGGGGAACTAGTACCCCGGGACTGGGCACCCTTGGGTTACACCGATAAACTCATCTTT	CALGELVPRDWAPLGYTDKLIF	TRDJ1	22	-	-	TRDV1
TGTGCTCTTGGGGAAGACGGACTGGGGGATGTCTACACCGATAAACTCATCTTT	CALGEDGLGDVYTDKLIF	TRDJ1	18	TRDD3	large	TRDV1
TGTGCCTGTGACACCGTGAGTGGGGGATACTCCTGGGACACCCGACAGATGTTTTTC	CACDTVSGGYSWDTRQMFF	TRDJ3	19	TRDD3	-	TRDV2
TGTGCCTGTGACACGGCATTTCGGCTGGGGGATATTTTTAAACTCATCTTT	CACDTAFRLGDIFKLIF	TRDJ1	17	TRDD3	medium-sized	TRDV2
TGTGCTCTTGGGGACCCTACTGGGGGATACTCGAGCACCGATAAACTCATCTTT	CALGDPTGGYSSTDKLIF	TRDJ1	18	TRDD3	-	TRDV1
TGTGCCTGTGACACCGGATACTCCGTTACCGATAAACTCATCTTT	CACDTGYSVTDKLIF	TRDJ1	15	-	few	TRDV2
TGTGCCTGTGACGAGTACTGGGAGCGAAGGCCGGCCGATAAACTCATCTTT	CACDEYWERRPADKLIF	TRDJ1	17	-	few	TRDV2
TGTGCAGCATCCATTTCCCGCCAGGCCTTCCTAAGCTGGGGATACCCTCTGACCGATAAACTCATCTTT	CAASISRQAFLSWGYPLTDKLIF	TRDJ1	23	-	large	TRAV29/DV5
TGTGCCTGTGACAAGGTACTGGGGGCCGACAGCTCCTGGGACACCCGACAGATGTTTTTC	CACDKVLGADSSWDTRQMFF	TRDJ3	20	TRDD3	few	TRDV2
TGTGCTCTTGGGGAACTTTGGGAGCCTTCCTACAGCCTTGGGGGATACCTCATCTTT	CALGELWEPSYSLGGYLIF	TRDJ1	19	-	large	TRDV1
TGTGCTCTTGGGGAACCCCCCCTCCACGTCCCGGGGGACTCTCCGGGGGCGTACACCGATAAACTCATCTTT	CALGEPPLHVPGDSPGAYTDKLIF	TRDJ1	24	-	few	TRDV1
TGTGCCCCCCGAGGGGACACCGATAAACTCATCTTT	CAPRGDTDKLIF	TRDJ1	12	-	large	TRDV3
TGTGCCTATCCCTTCGTCGACTGGGGGATACGCAGTCTGGTCGATAAACTCATCTTT	CAYPFVDWGIRSLVDKLIF	TRDJ1	19	TRDD3	large	TRDV3
TGTGCCTGTGACACCGCGTCTGGGGGATTAAGCTCCTGGGACACCCGACAGATGTTTTTC	CACDTASGGLSSWDTRQMFF	TRDJ3	20	TRDD3	-	TRDV2
TGTGCCTGTGACACCGTACTGGGGGGCCAGAGCTCCTGGGACACCCGACAGATGTTTTTC	CACDTVLGGQSSWDTRQMFF	TRDJ3	20	TRDD3	large	TRDV2
TGTGCCTGTGACACGGTGGGGGATACGGCCGATAAACTCATCTTT	CACDTVGDTADKLIF	TRDJ1	15	TRDD3	large	TRDV2
TGTGCCTGTGACACCGTTCCTACGGACTCAGGAGGGGATACGGGCAAACTCATCTTT	CACDTVPTDSGGDTGKLIF	TRDJ1	19	TRDD3	medium-sized	TRDV2
TGTGCCTGTGACACCGTGGGGGGTAACACCGATAAACTCATCTTT	CACDTVGGNTDKLIF	TRDJ1	15	-	large	TRDV2
TGTGCTTATCCCCCCCCGGGACACACCGATAAACTCATCTTT	CAYPPPGHTDKLIF	TRDJ1	14	-	-	TRAV38-2/DV8
TGTGCCTGTGACGACCTCGAATCTTACACCGATAAACTCATCTTT	CACDDLESYTDKLIF	TRDJ1	15	-	once	TRDV2
TGTGCTCTTGGGGCCCCCTTAGGGCCCCCGGCTGGGTGGGCCCTCTACACCGATAAACTCATCTTT	CALGAPLGPPAGWALYTDKLIF	TRDJ1	22	-	large	TRDV1
TGTGCTCTTGGGTTCTCGGTCCCGACTGGGGTGGCCGACGGTTACACCGATAAACTCATCTTT	CALGFSVPTGVADGYTDKLIF	TRDJ1	21	TRDD3	-	TRDV1
TGTGCCTGTGACACCGTTCTGGGGGATCATAGCTCCTGGGACACCCGACAGATGTTTTTC	CACDTVLGDHSSWDTRQMFF	TRDJ3	20	TRDD3	large	TRDV2
TGTGCCTGTGACTTCCTTACTGGGGGATACGCCGATAAACTCATCTTT	CACDFLTGGYADKLIF	TRDJ1	16	TRDD3	-	TRDV2
TGTGCCTGTGACACCGGATCCTACCGTTCCTGGGACACCCGACAGATGTTTTTC	CACDTGSYRSWDTRQMFF	TRDJ3	18	-	large	TRDV2
TGTGCTCTTGGGGAGTTTCCTGCGATCGTTTTTTCGATACGAACTGGCTCCTGGGACACCCGACAGATGTTTTTC	CALGEFPAIVFSIRTGSWDTRQMFF	TRDJ3	25	-	-	TRDV1
TGTGCCTGTGACACCGTGGGGGATTGGGGCAGTGGGGACACCGATAAACTCATCTTT	CACDTVGDWGSGDTDKLIF	TRDJ1	19	TRDD3	few	TRDV2
TGTGCTTATAGGAGCGCGCCCTACCGTACTGGGGGATACGCGTATAGAAGGTTCTGGGACACCCGACAGATGTTTTTC	CAYRSAPYRTGGYAYRRFWDTRQMFF	TRDJ3	26	TRDD3	large	TRAV38-2/DV8
TGTGCCTGTGACACCCTGCGTCAACTGGGGGATGGTTCATACACCGATAAACTCATCTTT	CACDTLRQLGDGSYTDKLIF	TRDJ1	20	TRDD3	few	TRDV2
TGTGCCTGTGACACCGTTTCAACAGGCACCGATAAACTCATCTTT	CACDTVSTGTDKLIF	TRDJ1	15	-	medium-sized	TRDV2
TGTGCCTGTGACACTCTGATGGGGGATACGCGAAGAATGGCCGATAAACTCATCTTT	CACDTLMGDTRRMADKLIF	TRDJ1	19	TRDD3	-	TRDV2
TGTGCCTGTGACACCGTCGCCGGGTCCGGTCATACCGATAAACTCATCTTT	CACDTVAGSGHTDKLIF	TRDJ1	17	-	-	TRDV2
TGTGCCTGTGACCTACTGGGGGATACAATATCGGTCACCGATAAACTCATCTTT	CACDLLGDTISVTDKLIF	TRDJ1	18	TRDD3	large	TRDV2
TGTGCCAGCTGTCTGACCGATAAACTCATCTTT	CASCLTDKLIF	TRDJ1	11	-	large	TRDV3
TGTGCCTGTGACATCGTACGTACTGGGGGATACGATCTCACCGATAAACTCATCTTT	CACDIVRTGGYDLTDKLIF	TRDJ1	19	TRDD3	large	TRDV2
TGTGCTCTTGGGGAACTAATCCTTTTCTACTGGGGGTCCCATACCGATAAACTCATCTTT	CALGELILFYWGSHTDKLIF	TRDJ1	20	TRDD3	-	TRDV1